This T cell receptor beta chain was identified in a study of shared clonotypes between healthy human individuals. Turning to the study itself: Each donor contributed plates that comprised three CD4 naive, three CD4 memory, two CD8 naive and one CD8 memory.

A word on this clone: Its antigen is currently unknown.

The assay was immunoSEQ multiplex PCR, and TCRdb's table has in-frame clones only and misses some. The sample lists under 2,500,000 clones, approximately 96% occurring once. Study-wide results and caveats: Larger estimated richness was generally seen in naive subsets than in memory subsets. Among a few donors, roughly 5.4% of naive CD4 clonotypes were found in common.

Healthy HIV-negative adults with no recent acute infections or vaccinations were recruited as donors. J was trimmed by 0 bases and V by 0 bases; bases with no gene match: 1. Germline lookup yields CDR1 SGHVS and CDR2 FQNEAQ. The CDR3 extends over 16 amino acids. This chain connects TRBV7-8 to TRBJ2-1; 8 bases map to TRBD2. Sequenced material: naive CD4+ T cells sorted from blood. Subset given: CD45RA+ positively selected. This TCR was recovered from a man aged 18 to 30 in good health. CDR3 DNA sequence: TGTGCCAGCAGCTTAGCGGCGGGAGGCTCCTACAATGAGCAGTTCTTC. Its translation: CASSLAAGGSYNEQFF.